A single sample gave rise to the 15 T cell receptor beta chains below, sequenced in a study of blood T cell repertoires in COVID-19. Clones were sequenced by immunoSEQ multiplex PCR, and TCRdb holds only the in-frame ones, with some missing. The table lists about 360,000 clones, around 90% of them singletons. Input material: PBMCs or T cells enriched from blood (not recorded which). Every receptor here comes from a woman between 40 and 50 years old with acute COVID-19.

This chain joins TRBV11-2 and TRBJ2-7; 12 nucleotides match TRBD2. This CDR3 has 19 residues. V trimming: 0 bases; J trimming: 4 bases; junction bases outside the gene matches: 13. Germline CDR1 and CDR2: SGHAT and FQNNGV. DNA for the CDR3: TGTGCCAGCAGCTTAGATAGCGGACTAGCGGGGCCGATCGAGTACGAGCAGTACTTC. This sequence encodes CASSLDSGLAGPIEYEQYF.

The genes are TRBV10-3 and TRBJ1-2, with unresolved D. Trimming left V 1 base short and J 0 bases short, with 9 bases between. Per the germline V gene, CDR1 is ENHRY and CDR2 is SYGVKD. This CDR3 has 15 amino acids. Here the CDR3 reads CAISELQKPNYGYTF. In DNA form, the CDR3 reads TGTGCCATCAGTGAGTTACAGAAACCTAACTATGGCTACACCTTC.

This clone occurred a few times. The chain has TRBV3-1 (or the pseudogene TRBV3-2) and TRBJ2-3, with 8 bases lining up with TRBD2. V shed 4 bases and J 4 bases; nucleotides not matched to a gene: 10. The CDR3 has 16 residues. Per germline, CDR1 LGHDT and CDR2 YNNKEL (reference sequence). CDR3 DNA sequence: TGTGCCAGCAGCCGCCTCGGGGGGCGGGGGGCAGATACGCAGTATTTT. The encoded protein is CASSRLGGRGADTQYF.

This rearrangement joins TRBV6-1 to TRBJ2-7; 11 nucleotides align to TRBD2. Per germline, CDR1 MNHNS and CDR2 SASEGT. V lost 1 base, J lost 4 bases, and 9 bases stayed unmatched. The CDR3 spans 17 residues. The CDR3 bases are TGTGCCAGCAGTGAAGGACTAGCGGGGCATTTCCCTTACGAGCAGTACTTC. It is translated as CASSEGLAGHFPYEQYF.

This clone has a single count. This sample also contains other DNA sequences that code for the same CDR3. The chain is built from TRBV30 and TRBJ1-5; 10 bases are a match to TRBD1. Germline V CDR1 and CDR2: GTSNPN, SVGIG (reference sequence). V dropped 3 bases and J dropped 3; count of bases not matched to a gene: 5. The CDR3 contains 15 residues. CDR3: CAWSAGQGINQPQHF. CDR3 nucleotides: TGTGCCTGGAGCGCGGGACAGGGGATCAATCAGCCCCAGCATTTT.

The chain has TRBV30 and TRBJ2-5, with 8 bases identical to TRBD1. V shed 0 bases and J 3 bases; nucleotides not matched to a gene: 9. Germline V CDR1 and CDR2: GTSNPN, SVGIG (reference sequence). This CDR3 is 16 amino acids long. CDR3 amino acids: CAWSVLQGALEETQYF. CDR3 in DNA: TGTGCCTGGAGTGTCCTGCAGGGGGCCTTAGAAGAGACCCAGTACTTC. Using reference TRBV30 and TRBJ2-5 for the parts outside the CDR3, the full variable domain is SQTIHQWPATLVQPVGSPLSLECTVEGTSNPNLYWYRQAAGRGLQLLFYSVGIGQISSEVPQNLSASRPQDRQFILSSKKLLLSDSGFYLCAWSVLQGALEETQYFGPGTRLLVL.

The chain uses TRBV5-6 and TRBJ1-1; D ambiguous. CDR3 size: 13 residues. Germline lookup yields CDR1 SGHDT and CDR2 YYEEEE. Between the trimmed V and J ends, which lost 1 base and 6 bases, there was a span of 10 bases. CDR3 nucleotides: TGTGCCAGCAGCTTGTTTGAGGTTTCTGAAGCTTTCTTT. Its protein is CASSLFEVSEAFF. The full variable domain, its missing parts supplied by reference TRBV5-6 and TRBJ1-1, is DAGVTQSPTHLIKTRGQQVTLRCSPKSGHDTVSWYQQALGQGPQFIFQYYEEEERQRGNFPDRFSGHQFPNYSSELNVNALLLGDSALYLCASSLFEVSEAFFGQGTRLTVV.

V and J are TRBV7-6 and TRBJ2-3; D not resolved. This CDR3 contains 14 residues. Germline-derived CDR1 and CDR2 are SGHVS and FNYEAQ. The V and J ends lost 5 bases and 4 bases respectively, with 13 bases between them. CDR3 protein: CASSAIAPPDTQYF. DNA of the CDR3: TGTGCCAGCAGCGCCATAGCTCCCCCAGATACGCAGTATTTT.

V usage is TRBV18 and J usage is TRBJ2-1; 15 nucleotides align to TRBD2. CDR3 size: 15 residues. Trimming took 8 bases from V and 8 from J; bases not matched to a gene: 7. CDR1 is KGHSH and CDR2 is LQKENI in the germline V gene. The CDR3, as DNA: TGTGCCAGCGCACGGACTAGCGGGGGGGAGTATGAGCAGTTCTTC. Its translation: CASARTSGGEYEQFF.

This rearrangement joins TRBV7-8 to TRBJ1-1, with D perhaps matching TRBD1 (5 bases). The CDR3 has 14 residues. V was trimmed by 2 bases and J by 0 bases, leaving 7 bases between them. Germline V gene lookup returns CDR1 SGHVS and CDR2 FQNEAQ. In DNA form, the CDR3 reads TGTGCCAGCAGCTTACAGACAGTGAACACTGAAGCTTTCTTT. Translated: CASSLQTVNTEAFF.

This chain joins TRBV2 and TRBJ2-3, with D hard to call. V lost 7 bases and J 2 bases, leaving 13 bases between the germline ends. The CDR3 covers 14 residues. CDR1 and CDR2 (germline): SNHLY, FYNNEI. This CDR3 is CASKSAVHTDTQYF. CDR3 sequence (DNA): TGTGCCAGCAAAAGCGCGGTCCACACAGATACGCAGTATTTT.

The V call is TRBV2, the J call TRBJ2-5, with TRBD2 matching 11 bases. Germline CDR1 is SNHLY and CDR2 is FYNNEI. V shed 6 bases, J shed 4 bases, and the junction held 10 bases outside the gene matches. The CDR3 is made up of 16 amino acids. CDR3 nucleotides: TGTGCCAGCAGCCTAGATCTAGCGGGGGGTTTAGAGACCCAGTACTTC. This gives the protein CASSLDLAGGLETQYF.

The chain couples TRBV20-1 to TRBJ1-1; 7 bases line up with TRBD1. The germline gives CDR1 DFQATT, CDR2 SNEGSKA (reference sequence). The CDR3 has 11 residues. The V and J ends lost 7 bases and 4 bases, in that order; junction bases with no gene match: 3. The CDR3 nucleotides read TGCAGTGTCGACAGGGTCACTGAAGCTTTCTTT. Translating it yields CSVDRVTEAFF.

With respect to this clone: Within the sample, other DNA sequences also encode this same CDR3. V usage is TRBV19 and J usage is TRBJ1-1; no definite D call. Germline CDR1 reads LNHDA; CDR2 reads SQIVND (reference sequence). V was trimmed by 3 bases and J by 1 base, leaving 6 bases between them. This CDR3 has 13 amino acids. The CDR3 protein is CASSISGNTEAFF. The CDR3 nucleotides are TGTGCCAGTAGTATCTCGGGGAACACTGAAGCTTTCTTT.

The chain combines TRBV7-9 with TRBJ1-2; D may be TRBD1 (5 bases). This CDR3 has 15 amino acids. Per germline, CDR1 SEHNR and CDR2 FQNEAQ (reference sequence). Trimming took 0 bases from V and 3 from J, leaving 11 bases between them. The CDR3 DNA is TGTGCCAGCAGCTTAGCGACAGTAGCTCACTATGGCTACACCTTC. Residues: CASSLATVAHYGYTF.